These 7 T cell receptor beta chains were all obtained from the same sample, sequenced in a study of Ad26.COV2.S vaccination and SARS-CoV-2 variants. Measured with immunoSEQ multiplex PCR; TCRdb has only the in-frame clones, and not every one. The sample lists tens of thousands of clones, roughly 80% seen once, with about half in the top ten. Here the sequenced sample was peripheral blood, taken after recovery from COVID-19. The origin of the receptors is a human donor who had recovered from COVID-19.

This sequence joins TRBV12-5 and TRBJ1-1; D remains ambiguous. The germline CDR1 and CDR2 sequences are LGHNT and FRNRAP. The V gene lost 4 bases and the J gene lost 10 bases, with 7 bases spanning the gap. The CDR3 spans 10 residues. CDR3 residues: CASGSPGAFF. DNA of the CDR3: TGTGCTAGTGGTTCTCCCGGAGCTTTCTTT.

The chain couples TRBV7-2 to TRBJ1-2, with D tentatively TRBD1 (5 bases). This CDR3 is built from 14 residues. The germline V gene has CDR1 SGHTA and CDR2 FQGNSA. The germline V and J ends were trimmed by 2 bases and 7 bases, with 14 bases remaining between them. The CDR3 here is CASSLQLGGGGYTF. CDR3 coding DNA: TGTGCCAGCAGCTTACAGTTGGGGGGTGGTGGCTACACCTTC.

This sequence joins TRBV28 and TRBJ1-2, with D unclear. Germline values: CDR1 MDHEN, CDR2 SYDVKM. CDR3 size: 13 residues. V lost 2 bases to trimming and J lost 6 bases, with 10 bases between them. CDR3 region: CASSLPPNHGYTF. The CDR3, as DNA: TGTGCCAGCAGTTTACCCCCAAACCATGGCTACACCTTC.

The chain carries TRBV30 and TRBJ1-1, with D possibly being TRBD1 (6 bases). V lost 3 bases to trimming and J lost 4 bases, with 18 bases between them. The CDR3 extends over 15 amino acids. CDR1 is GTSNPN, CDR2 SVGIG, per germline (reference sequence). CDR3 DNA sequence: TGTGCCTGGAGCAAGACCGCTGGGGGCTTCACTGAAGCTTTCTTT. Translation gives CAWSKTAGGFTEAFF. Full variable domain (rest looked up from reference TRBV30 and TRBJ1-1): SQTIHQWPATLVQPVGSPLSLECTVEGTSNPNLYWYRQAAGRGLQLLFYSVGIGQISSEVPQNLSASRPQDRQFILSSKKLLLSDSGFYLCAWSKTAGGFTEAFFGQGTRLTVV.

V usage is TRBV4-1 and J usage is TRBJ1-2, with 9 bases matching TRBD1. The J segment lost 4 bases and the V segment lost 2 bases, leaving 14 bases of the junction unmatched. The CDR3 runs 18 residues. Germline CDR1 is MGHRA and CDR2 is YSYEKL. CDR3 DNA sequence: TGCGCCAGCAGCCAAAACCTACCGACAGGGGGATTGAGCTATGGCTACACCTTC. Amino acids: CASSQNLPTGGLSYGYTF.

This chain connects TRBV12-5 to TRBJ1-1, with a tentative D call TRBD1 (5 bases). The CDR3 covers 13 residues. V shed 5 bases and J shed 4 bases, with 11 bases lying between them. The germline CDR1 and CDR2 sequences are LGHNT and FRNRAP. The CDR3 DNA is TGTGCTAGTGGTCTTGGGGCCACCACTGAAGCTTTCTTT. Its protein product is CASGLGATTEAFF.

The V call is TRBV20-1, the J call TRBJ1-1; D remains unclear. The CDR3 spans 11 residues. Germline values: CDR1 DFQATT, CDR2 SNEGSKA (reference sequence). Trimming stripped 1 base from V and 5 bases from J, with 5 bases between. In DNA, the CDR3 is TGCAGTGCTAGAGTTGGGACTGAAGCTTTCTTT. Protein: CSARVGTEAFF.